This is a list of T cell receptor beta chains from one sample in a study of blood T cell repertoires in COVID-19. Sequencing used immunoSEQ multiplex PCR; TCRdb keeps in-frame clones, though not all of them. The sample has tens of thousands of clones, 83% seen once; the top ten hold about 5.2%. The specimen sequenced was peripheral blood. The receptor set was obtained from a human donor in a cohort sampled during active COVID-19. Both conserved end residues are part of each CDR3. The D gene is left open where the match is weak. Not all rows give a size; the values are once, few, many and, for expanded clones, a class.

TRBV19,TRBD2,TRBJ2-7,once,CASSPLGLAGVRSSYEQYF,TGTGCCAGTAGTCCCCTCGGGCTAGCGGGGGTCCGTAGCTCCTACGAGCAGTACTTC
TRBV18,NA,TRBJ1-2,NA,CASSPPGVNYGYTF,TGTGCCAGCTCACCGCCCGGGGTTAACTATGGCTACACCTTC
TRBV2,NA,TRBJ1-1,NA,CASSVFDREKAFF,TGTGCCAGCAGTGTGTTCGACCGGGAAAAAGCTTTCTTT
TRBV30,NA,TRBJ1-2,NA,CAWSARANYGYTF,TGTGCCTGGAGTGCCAGGGCTAACTATGGCTACACCTTC
TRBV3-1/TRBV3-2,TRBD2,TRBJ2-3,NA,CASSQAGLAGRDTQYF,TGTGCCAGCAGCCAAGCGGGACTAGCGGGGCGCGATACGCAGTATTTT
TRBV25-1,TRBD1,TRBJ2-1,NA,CASSELPGQGNEQFF,TGTGCCAGCAGTGAGCTTCCGGGACAGGGCAATGAGCAGTTCTTC
TRBV5-1,TRBD2,TRBJ2-2,NA,CASSLVASGTGELFF,TGCGCCAGCAGCTTGGTGGCTAGCGGGACCGGGGAGCTGTTTTTT
TRBV24-1,NA,TRBJ1-1,NA,CATSDYRGRAFF,TGTGCCACCAGTGATTATAGGGGTCGAGCTTTCTTT
TRBV18,TRBD1,TRBJ1-2,NA,CASSPQGQGPHGTF,TGTGCCAGCTCACCACAGGGACAGGGGCCGCACGGCACCTTC
TRBV2,NA,TRBJ1-6,NA,CASSEGTSHNSPLHF,TGTGCCAGCAGCGAAGGGACTTCTCATAATTCACCCCTCCACTTT
TRBV6-2/TRBV6-3,NA,TRBJ1-2,NA,CASSRQENGYTF,TGTGCCAGCAGCAGACAGGAGAACGGCTACACCTTC
TRBV18,TRBD2,TRBJ2-3,once,CASSPSGGPLADTQYF,TGTGCCAGCTCACCGAGCGGGGGGCCCCTGGCAGATACGCAGTATTTT
TRBV6-5,NA,TRBJ1-2,NA,CASSLDGVYGYTF,TGTGCCAGCAGTCTGGACGGGGTTTATGGCTACACCTTC
TRBV14,NA,TRBJ1-4,once,CASSRTLAQREKLFF,TGTGCCAGCAGCCGAACTCTGGCCCAGCGAGAAAAACTGTTTTTT
TRBV6-2/TRBV6-3,NA,TRBJ2-2,NA,CASSYGTGQHTGELFF,TGTGCCAGCAGTTACGGAACGGGACAACACACCGGGGAGCTGTTTTTT
TRBV5-1,NA,TRBJ2-1,few,CASSLTGQGGDEQFF,TGCGCCAGCAGCTTGACTGGACAGGGAGGGGATGAGCAGTTCTTC
TRBV7-9,NA,TRBJ1-6,NA,CASSLGGGDNSPLHF,TGTGCCAGCAGCTTAGGGGGGGGTGATAATTCACCCCTCCACTTT
TRBV20-1,NA,TRBJ2-7,NA,CSAREVYEQYF,TGCAGTGCTAGGGAGGTCTACGAGCAGTACTTC
TRBV4-1,TRBD1,TRBJ2-7,NA,CASSRVMGAGGAYEQYF,TGCGCCAGCAGCCGCGTAATGGGGGCAGGGGGTGCCTACGAGCAGTACTTC
TRBV13,NA,TRBJ2-3,NA,CASSRRPNIGSGQYF,TGTGCCAGCAGCCGACGACCCAATATAGGTTCGGGGCAGTATTTT
TRBV19,NA,TRBJ1-5,NA,CASSIATQGYIRPQHF,TGTGCCAGTAGTATAGCCACACAGGGATATATTAGGCCCCAGCATTTT
TRBV7-2,TRBD1,TRBJ1-6,NA,CASSLDKRTGYNSPLHF,TGTGCCAGCAGCTTAGATAAGAGGACAGGCTATAATTCACCCCTCCACTTT
TRBV2,TRBD2,TRBJ2-3,NA,CASSDRLAGGPGPF,TGTGCCAGCAGTGATCGACTAGCGGGGGGGCCGGGGCCTTTT
TRBV7-6,NA,TRBJ2-3,once,CASSLVRAGTQYF,TGTGCCAGCAGCTTAGTAAGAGCAGGCACGCAGTATTTT
TRBV6-6,TRBD1,TRBJ2-3,once,CASRLDRGHTDTQYF,TGTGCCAGCAGGTTAGACAGGGGGCACACAGATACGCAGTATTTT
TRBV21-1,NA,TRBJ2-7,NA,CASSKGLFGGVPGYEQYF,TGTGCCAGCAGCAAAGGACTTTTTGGCGGCGTTCCTGGCTACGAGCAGTACTTC
TRBV25-1,TRBD1,TRBJ1-1,NA,CASSRTGITEAFF,TGTGCCAGCAGCCGGACAGGTATCACTGAAGCTTTCTTT
TRBV19,TRBD2,TRBJ2-3,NA,CASSMDEAGGPIDTQYF,TGTGCCAGTAGTATGGATGAAGCGGGGGGGCCTATAGATACGCAGTATTTT
TRBV7-9,NA,TRBJ1-2,NA,CASSSGGARHGYTF,TGTGCCAGCAGCTCAGGAGGGGCTCGTCATGGCTACACCTTC
TRBV14,TRBD1,TRBJ2-3,NA,CASSRRTGGTTDTQYF,TGTGCCAGCAGCCGAAGGACAGGGGGCACCACAGATACGCAGTATTTT
TRBV6-4,TRBD1,TRBJ1-1,NA,CASSVSAGGTGNTEAFF,TGTGCCAGCAGTGTTTCGGCAGGGGGCACAGGGAACACTGAAGCTTTCTTT
TRBV7-2,NA,TRBJ2-3,NA,CASTPRGSRWDTQYF,TGTGCCAGCACCCCAAGGGGGTCCCGTTGGGATACGCAGTATTTT
TRBV2,NA,TRBJ2-2,NA,CASSGLGSSGELFF,TGTGCCAGCAGTGGACTAGGCAGCTCCGGGGAGCTGTTTTTT
TRBV6-5,NA,TRBJ1-3,NA,CASSPTGGPGNTIYF,TGTGCCAGCAGTCCCACGGGGGGCCCTGGAAACACCATATATTTT
TRBV10-2,NA,TRBJ2-4,NA,CASSDAGLQYF,TGCGCCAGCAGTGATGCAGGGCTTCAGTACTTC
TRBV30,NA,TRBJ1-3,NA,CAGDSGGIAIYF,TGTGCCGGAGATTCTGGAGGAATCGCCATATATTTT
TRBV2,TRBD1,TRBJ1-5,NA,CASSTPGTGGPPQHF,TGTGCCAGCAGCACCCCCGGGACAGGGGGTCCGCCCCAGCATTTT
TRBV19,NA,TRBJ1-1,NA,CATGHTEAFF,TGTGCTACAGGGCACACTGAAGCTTTCTTT
TRBV16,NA,TRBJ2-1,NA,CASGGAWNEQFF,TGTGCCAGCGGGGGGGCATGGAATGAGCAGTTCTTC
TRBV10-1,NA,TRBJ2-2,NA,CASSFSGSTGELFF,TGCGCCAGCAGTTTTTCAGGGTCCACCGGGGAGCTGTTTTTT
TRBV7-2,TRBD1,TRBJ2-2,NA,CASSTRTGLGGELFF,TGTGCCAGCAGCACCCGGACAGGGCTAGGCGGGGAGCTGTTTTTT
TRBV2,NA,TRBJ1-2,NA,CASSEQGNGYTF,TGTGCCAGCAGTGAACAGGGGAATGGCTACACCTTC
TRBV24-1,TRBD1,TRBJ1-4,NA,CATSDQGQGNNEKLFF,TGTGCCACCAGTGACCAGGGACAGGGAAATAATGAAAAACTGTTTTTT
TRBV5-6,NA,TRBJ1-5,NA,CASSRGADQPQHF,TGTGCCAGCAGCCGGGGGGCCGATCAGCCCCAGCATTTT
TRBV30,TRBD1,TRBJ2-1,NA,CAWATGTGINEQFF,TGTGCCTGGGCGACTGGGACAGGTATAAATGAGCAGTTCTTC
TRBV4-1,NA,TRBJ2-2,NA,CASSLQALVESGELFF,TGCGCCAGCAGCCTACAGGCGCTAGTCGAGTCCGGGGAGCTGTTTTTT
TRBV2,NA,TRBJ1-2,NA,CASSPQTYGYTF,TGTGCCAGCAGCCCACAGACCTATGGCTACACCTTC
TRBV30,NA,TRBJ2-3,NA,CAWSVGFGPGTQYF,NA
TRBV6-6,TRBD2,TRBJ2-2,once,CASLGLAGVGAGELFF,TGTGCCAGCCTAGGACTAGCGGGGGTAGGGGCCGGGGAGCTGTTTTTT
TRBV7-9,TRBD1,TRBJ2-7,NA,CASSPRTGKGYEQYF,TGTGCCAGCAGCCCCAGGACAGGGAAGGGCTACGAGCAGTACTTC
TRBV7-2,NA,TRBJ2-3,NA,CASSSLGVDTDTQYF,TGTGCCAGCAGCTCCCTAGGGGTTGACACAGATACGCAGTATTTT
TRBV9,NA,TRBJ2-1,once,CASSAQSYEQFF,TGTGCCAGCAGCGCCCAGTCCTATGAGCAGTTCTTC
TRBV1,NA,TRBJ1-1,NA,CTIQGGNTEAFF,TGCACCATACAGGGTGGGAACACTGAAGCTTTCTTT
TRBV6-1,NA,TRBJ2-5,NA,CASSEFLASRWAQYF,TGTGCCAGCAGTGAGTTCCTTGCTAGCCGCTGGGCCCAGTACTTC
TRBV10-3,TRBD1,TRBJ2-7,NA,CAIGQGAYEQYF,TGTGCCATCGGACAGGGGGCTTACGAGCAGTACTTC